Presented here are 24 T cell receptor beta chains from one specimen sequenced in a study of blood T cell repertoires in COVID-19. The repertoire was sequenced with immunoSEQ multiplex PCR; TCRdb's copy has only in-frame clones and lacks some. The data contain about 120,000 clones, about three quarters of them singletons. The sequenced sample was peripheral blood. The receptors were gathered from a woman of 80 years or more with active or convalescent COVID-19.

This sequence joins TRBV18 and TRBJ1-5; D is ambiguous. Per the germline V gene, CDR1 is KGHSH and CDR2 is LQKENI. Trimming shortened V by 2 bases and J by 2 bases, and 13 bases separated the two germline ends. The CDR3 covers 16 residues. This CDR3 is CASSPAGSARNQPQHF. The CDR3 DNA follows: TGTGCCAGCTCACCAGCCGGGTCGGCGCGCAATCAGCCCCAGCATTTT.

The rearrangement joins TRBV6-5 to TRBJ1-4, with D uncertain. Germline V lookup: CDR1 MNHEY, CDR2 SVGAGI. CDR3 size: 13 residues. Trimming removed 0 bases from V and 10 bases from J, with 9 bases in between. CDR3 sequence (DNA): TGTGCCAGCAGTTACTCGTCGAGAAGAAAACTGTTTTTT. It is translated as CASSYSSRRKLFF.

The V call is TRBV18, the J call TRBJ2-3, with 10 bases that match TRBD1. CDR1 KGHSH and CDR2 LQKENI come from the germline V gene. V shed 0 bases, J shed 4 bases, and the junction held 7 bases outside the gene matches. CDR3 length: 17 residues. The CDR3 bases are TGTGCCAGCTCACCACCCGGTAGCGGGACAGGGGCAGATACGCAGTATTTT. Amino acids: CASSPPGSGTGADTQYF.

This clone was counted a few times. The chain uses TRBV3-1 (or the pseudogene TRBV3-2) and TRBJ1-2; D may be TRBD1 (5 bases). The germline CDR1 and CDR2 sequences are LGHDT and YNNKEL (reference sequence). This CDR3 is built from 15 residues. V lost 0 bases and J 4 bases, leaving 12 bases between the germline ends. The CDR3 is CASSQEARRGYGYTF. CDR3 bases: TGTGCCAGCAGCCAAGAGGCCCGGAGGGGCTATGGCTACACCTTC.

The rearrangement links TRBV5-1 to TRBJ2-5; possibly TRBD1 for D (6 bases). Germline V CDR1 and CDR2: SGHRS, YFSETQ. V was shortened by 5 bases and J by 5 bases, with 16 bases between the two germline ends. This CDR3 is 14 amino acids long. The CDR3 loop is CASSPDQGIETQYF. The CDR3 DNA is TGCGCCAGCAGTCCAGATCAGGGGATCGAGACCCAGTACTTC.

The chain recombines TRBV9 with TRBJ2-2, with TRBD1 identical over 7 bases. J lost 3 bases, V lost 7 bases, and 15 bases had no gene match. Germline assignment: CDR1 SGDLS and CDR2 YYNGEE. This CDR3 has 17 residues. Written as DNA, the CDR3 is TGTGCCAGCGGGGCCCCTCAACAGGGGCCCCACACCGGGGAGCTGTTTTTT. This translates into CASGAPQQGPHTGELFF.

The gene calls are TRBV5-6 and TRBJ1-1, with 7 positions matching TRBD1. The trim removed 1 base at V and 0 bases at J, leaving 9 bases unmatched. Germline V CDR1 and CDR2: SGHDT, YYEEEE. The CDR3 is 17 amino acids. The DNA for the CDR3 is TGTGCCAGCAGCTTGACAGGGGTCGCTCCCATGAACACTGAAGCTTTCTTT. This sequence encodes CASSLTGVAPMNTEAFF. The complete variable domain, with remaining parts taken from reference TRBV5-6 and TRBJ1-1, reads DAGVTQSPTHLIKTRGQQVTLRCSPKSGHDTVSWYQQALGQGPQFIFQYYEEEERQRGNFPDRFSGHQFPNYSSELNVNALLLGDSALYLCASSLTGVAPMNTEAFFGQGTRLTVV.

This clone was observed a few times. This chain links TRBV30 with TRBJ1-5, with TRBD1 as a possible D gene (6 bases). The CDR3 loop spans 15 amino acids. V lost 2 bases and J 7 bases, leaving 18 bases between the germline ends. CDR1 is GTSNPN and CDR2 is SVGIG in the germline V gene (reference sequence). CDR3 in DNA: TGTGCCTGGAGTCCGGGACATTCCTACAAACAGCCCCAGCATTTT. Translated, it gives CAWSPGHSYKQPQHF.

The chain has TRBV2 and TRBJ2-6, with a possible D match to TRBD1 (5 bases). V dropped 4 bases and J dropped 0 bases, with 10 bases sitting between them. The CDR3 length is 16 residues. Germline CDR1 SNHLY, CDR2 FYNNEI. DNA of the CDR3: TGTGCCAGCAGTGCTAGGGGAAACTCTGGGGCCAACGTCCTGACTTTC. It codes for CASSARGNSGANVLTF.

This clone was observed a few times. V and J are TRBV4-1 and TRBJ2-3; 9 bases agree with TRBD2. The junction had 10 bases not matched to a gene; V was cut back by 0 bases and J by 9 bases. This CDR3 has 16 amino acids. Germline V gene sequence: CDR1 MGHRA, CDR2 YSYEKL. CDR3: CASSQDLGGRAVTQYF. Written as DNA, the CDR3 is TGCGCCAGCAGCCAAGACCTAGGCGGGAGGGCCGTGACGCAGTATTTT.

Only one count was recorded for this clone. This chain uses TRBV12-5 with TRBJ1-1; TRBD1 aligns across 8 bases. The J segment lost 7 bases and the V segment lost 0 bases, leaving 13 bases of the junction unmatched. Looked up from germline, CDR1 is LGHNT and CDR2 is FRNRAP. This CDR3 comprises 17 residues. CDR3: CASGLVRNPGQGVEAFF. In DNA, the CDR3 is TGTGCTAGTGGTTTGGTACGCAACCCCGGACAGGGAGTTGAAGCTTTCTTT.

The chain joins TRBV5-1 to TRBJ1-2; TRBD1 aligns across 9 bases. V dropped 4 bases and J dropped 2; count of bases not matched to a gene: 6. CDR3 size: 15 residues. Germline CDR1 and CDR2: SGHRS and YFSETQ. The CDR3 spells CASSQDRGRNYGYTF. Here the CDR3 DNA reads TGCGCCAGCAGCCAGGACAGGGGAAGAAACTATGGCTACACCTTC.

The chain's CDR3 is CASSLYVGGYTF. The CDR3 DNA is TGTGCCAGCAGCTTGTACGTCGGGGGCTACACCTTC. V is TRBV5-6 and J is TRBJ1-2; D is uncertain. The CDR3 length is 12 residues. Germline CDR1 SGHDT, CDR2 YYEEEE. The V end was cut by 1 base, the J end by 8 bases, with 9 bases between.

This rearrangement joins TRBV5-5 to TRBJ2-7, with 9 bases matching TRBD1. The CDR3 is made up of 16 amino acids. Germline CDR1 SGHKS, CDR2 YYEKEE (reference sequence). Losses at the gene ends were 4 bases for V and 1 base for J; bases not matched to a gene: 9. This CDR3 is CASSISPGTGSYEQYF. The CDR3 DNA reads TGTGCCAGCAGCATCTCCCCCGGGACAGGGTCCTACGAGCAGTACTTC.

V and J are TRBV6-5 and TRBJ2-2; 11 bases match TRBD2. The CDR3 covers 14 residues. Germline V gene lookup returns CDR1 MNHEY and CDR2 SVGAGI. J gave up 5 bases and V 5 bases, and 1 base lay outside the gene matches. The CDR3 DNA is TGTGCCAGCAGTCCTAGCGGGAGGACCGGGGAGCTGTTTTTT. Protein product: CASSPSGRTGELFF.

This chain joins TRBV11-3 and TRBJ2-3; a weak D match, TRBD1 (6 bases). Germline loops: CDR1 SGHNT, CDR2 YENEEA. V shed 2 bases and J shed 1 base, with 7 bases lying between them. The CDR3 covers 14 residues. The CDR3 protein is CASSLHRGTDTQYF. CDR3 nucleotides: TGTGCCAGCAGCTTACACAGGGGCACAGATACGCAGTATTTT.

The chain carries TRBV7-9 and TRBJ2-1; TRBD2 aligns across 10 bases. Germline V gene sequence: CDR1 SEHNR, CDR2 FQNEAQ (reference sequence). The CDR3 extends over 19 amino acids. V trimming: 10 bases; J trimming: 0 bases; junction bases outside the gene matches: 18. Here the CDR3 reads CATRGQTGLAISSYNEQFF. The CDR3 nucleotides read TGTGCCACAAGAGGGCAGACGGGACTAGCGATCAGCTCCTACAATGAGCAGTTCTTC. The variable domain in full, completed from reference TRBV7-9 and TRBJ2-1, reads DTGVSQNPRHKITKRGQNVTFRCDPISEHNRLYWYRQTLGQGPEFLTYFQNEAQLEKSRLLSDRFSAERPKGSFSTLEIQRTEQGDSAMYLCATRGQTGLAISSYNEQFFGPGTRLTVL.

Here the CDR3 reads CASSPDWERTDTQYF. DNA for the CDR3: TGTGCCAGCAGCCCGGACTGGGAAAGGACAGATACGCAGTATTTT. This chain joins TRBV14 and TRBJ2-3, with D possibly TRBD2 on 5 matching bases. The V and J ends lost 4 bases and 3 bases respectively, with 14 bases between them. Germline assignment: CDR1 SGHDN and CDR2 FVKESK. The length of the CDR3 is 15 residues.

This chain joins TRBV24-1 and TRBJ2-5; 10 nucleotides match TRBD2. V was clipped by 3 bases and J by 1 base; unmatched bases: 7. Germline V gene lookup returns CDR1 KGHDR and CDR2 SFDVKD. There are 17 residues in the CDR3. The CDR3 protein is CATSDARTSGGQETQYF. CDR3 nucleotides: TGTGCCACCAGTGATGCCCGGACTAGCGGAGGCCAAGAGACCCAGTACTTC.

The chain recombines TRBV4-3 with TRBJ2-3; 7 bases map to TRBD1. Germline values: CDR1 LGHNA, CDR2 YSLEER. The length of the CDR3 is 18 residues. V dropped 3 bases and J dropped 0; count of bases not matched to a gene: 12. CDR3 sequence: CASSQARGTEGSTDTQYF. CDR3 DNA: TGCGCCAGCAGCCAGGCTAGGGGGACAGAAGGGAGCACAGATACGCAGTATTTT.

DNA for the CDR3: TGTGCCAGCAGCTTGGGAGGACTAGCGGGAGACTTGAATGAGCAGTTCTTC. Its protein product is CASSLGGLAGDLNEQFF. The chain couples TRBV5-4 to TRBJ2-1; 13 bases align to TRBD2. V was clipped by 0 bases and J by 7 bases; unmatched bases: 7. Germline V CDR1 and CDR2: SGHNT, YYREEE (reference sequence). This CDR3 is built from 17 residues.

V is TRBV18 and J is TRBJ1-2; a weak D match, TRBD1 (6 bases). The germline V gene encodes CDR1 KGHSH and CDR2 LQKENI. V lost 6 bases to trimming and J lost 4 bases, with 30 bases between them. The CDR3 contains 19 residues. The CDR3 DNA reads as TGTGCCAGCTCTCCTATTGGGTCGCTTTCAGGGGACGGAACCTATGGCTACACCTTC. Its translation is CASSPIGSLSGDGTYGYTF.

The J gene is TRBJ2-7, the V gene TRBV30; TRBD2 might be the D (6 bases). The CDR3 is made up of 14 amino acids. The V gene's germline CDR1 is GTSNPN and CDR2 SVGIG (reference sequence). Trimming took 6 bases from V and 3 from J, leaving 18 bases between them. This CDR3 reads CACKLFGSSYEQYF. The CDR3 DNA reads TGTGCCTGCAAACTCTTCGGGAGTAGCTACGAGCAGTACTTC.

The chain recombines TRBV5-1 with TRBJ1-2, with D possibly matching TRBD1 (6 bases). V was pared by 2 bases and J by 1 base, with 18 bases between. This CDR3 region has 17 residues. Germline-derived CDR1 and CDR2 are SGHRS and YFSETQ. The CDR3 reads CASSFGTRLADNYGYTF. In DNA, the CDR3 is TGCGCCAGCAGCTTCGGGACACGCCTTGCCGATAACTATGGCTACACCTTC.